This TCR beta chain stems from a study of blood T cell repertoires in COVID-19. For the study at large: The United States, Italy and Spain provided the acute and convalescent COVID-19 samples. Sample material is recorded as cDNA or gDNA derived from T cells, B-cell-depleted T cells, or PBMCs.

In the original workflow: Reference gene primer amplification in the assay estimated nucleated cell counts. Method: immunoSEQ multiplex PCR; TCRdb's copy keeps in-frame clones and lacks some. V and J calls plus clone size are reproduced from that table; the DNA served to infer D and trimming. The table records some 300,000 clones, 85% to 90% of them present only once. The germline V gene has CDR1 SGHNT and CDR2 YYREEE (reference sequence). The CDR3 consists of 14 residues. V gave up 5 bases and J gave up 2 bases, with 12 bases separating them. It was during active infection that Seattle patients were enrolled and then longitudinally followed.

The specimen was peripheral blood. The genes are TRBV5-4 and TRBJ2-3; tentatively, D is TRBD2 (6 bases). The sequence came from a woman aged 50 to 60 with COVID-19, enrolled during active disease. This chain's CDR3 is CASRGGNPTDTQYF. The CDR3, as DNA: TGTGCCAGCAGAGGCGGGAATCCCACAGATACGCAGTATTTT.